Described below is a single TCR beta chain sequence and its context. These data originate in a study of blood T cell repertoires in COVID-19. Overall study context: Acute and convalescent COVID-19 samples came from the United States, Italy and Spain. In each case, the material was cDNA or gDNA derived from T cells, B-cell-depleted T cells, or PBMCs.

In the original analysis: Reference gene primer amplification gave estimated nucleated cell counts. Clones were sequenced by immunoSEQ multiplex PCR, and TCRdb holds only the in-frame ones, with some missing. Clone size and the V and J calls come from that table; the DNA yielded D and trimming. The table lists under 300,000 clones, approximately 90% of them singletons. The V end was cut by 6 bases, the J end by 2 bases, with 10 bases between. Germline V lookup: CDR1 KGHSH, CDR2 LQKENI. The CDR3 totals 13 residues. This sequence originates from a man aged 55 to 70 who had recovered from COVID-19. The sample taken for sequencing was peripheral blood. The chain joins TRBV18 to TRBJ1-2; D ambiguous. CDR3 region: CASSPVRNYGYTF. CDR3 nucleotides: TGTGCCAGCTCGCCGGTCAGGAACTATGGCTACACCTTC.